This TCR beta chain was identified during a study of T-cell memory formation after mild COVID-19. TCRdb used MiXCR to reprocess the 5' RACE reads, holding one entry per CDR3 protein. Of approximately 98,000 distinct CDR3 sequences in the sample, 15% to 20% were seen once. V lost 0 bases and J lost 11, with 10 bases in between. The CDR3 loop spans 12 amino acids. Germline loops: CDR1 DFQATT, CDR2 SNEGSKA (reference sequence). Study conclusions and caveats: Pre-infection memory harbored some responding clones, suggesting cross-reactive memory joined. Contracting clones from day 15 to 85 showed balanced CD4/CD8; later expanders favored CD4+. Contracting CD4+ clones lay largely in CM and EM, with CD8+ ones residing in EMRA.

This clonotype has more than one count but fewer than ten. Its antigen is unidentified. The sample consisted of PBMCs or a T cell subset sorted from them (not recorded which). This sequence joins TRBV20-1 and TRBJ1-4; D is unclear. This TCR was recovered from a man between 18 and 35 years old who had mild COVID-19 (a few samples of this study predate the infection). Cell type and time point are not known. The CDR3 DNA is TGCAGTGCTAGAGATAGAAGGGCGAAACTGTTTTTT. This sequence encodes CSARDRRAKLFF.